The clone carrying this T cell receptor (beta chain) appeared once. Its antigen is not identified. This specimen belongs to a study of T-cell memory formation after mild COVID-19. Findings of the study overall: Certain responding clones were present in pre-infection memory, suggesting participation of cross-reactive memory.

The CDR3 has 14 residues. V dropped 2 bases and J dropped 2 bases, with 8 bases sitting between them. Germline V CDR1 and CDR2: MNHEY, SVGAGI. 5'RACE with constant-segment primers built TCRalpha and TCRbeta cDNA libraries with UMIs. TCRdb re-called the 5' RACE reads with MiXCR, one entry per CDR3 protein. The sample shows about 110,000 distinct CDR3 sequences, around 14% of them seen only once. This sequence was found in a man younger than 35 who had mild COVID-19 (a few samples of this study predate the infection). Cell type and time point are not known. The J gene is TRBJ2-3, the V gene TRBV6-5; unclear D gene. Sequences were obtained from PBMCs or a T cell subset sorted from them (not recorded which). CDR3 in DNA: TGTGCCAGCAGTTACAGTTCGGTCACAGATACGCAGTATTTT. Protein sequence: CASSYSSVTDTQYF.